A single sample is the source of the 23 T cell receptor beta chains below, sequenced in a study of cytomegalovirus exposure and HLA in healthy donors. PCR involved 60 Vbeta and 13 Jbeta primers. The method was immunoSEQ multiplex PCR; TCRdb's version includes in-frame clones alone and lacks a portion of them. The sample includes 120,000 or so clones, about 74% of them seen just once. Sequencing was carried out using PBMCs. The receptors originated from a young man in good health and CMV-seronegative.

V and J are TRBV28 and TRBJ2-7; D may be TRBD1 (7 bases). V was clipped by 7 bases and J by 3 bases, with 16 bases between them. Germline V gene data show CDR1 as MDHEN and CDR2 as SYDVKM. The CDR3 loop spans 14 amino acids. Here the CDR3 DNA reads TGTGCCAGCACCCCGACAGGGACTCGCTACGAGCAGTACTTC. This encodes CASTPTGTRYEQYF.

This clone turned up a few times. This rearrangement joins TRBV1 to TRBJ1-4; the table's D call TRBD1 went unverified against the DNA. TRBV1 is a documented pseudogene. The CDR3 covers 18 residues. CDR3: CTSSPSDRGDATNEKLFF. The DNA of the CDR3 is TGCACCAGCAGCCCCTCGGACAGGGGTGATGCAACTAATGAAAAACTGTTTTTT.

In nucleotides, the CDR3 is TGCGCCAGCAGTGAGTCGGTGCGGGGGGGACTCCAAGAGACCCAGTACTTC. This sequence encodes CASSESVRGGLQETQYF. This chain joins TRBV10-2 and TRBJ2-5, with 9 bases matching TRBD2. The trim removed 0 bases at V and 1 base at J, leaving 6 bases unmatched. Germline V gene data show CDR1 as WSHSY and CDR2 as SAAADI. The CDR3 has 17 residues.

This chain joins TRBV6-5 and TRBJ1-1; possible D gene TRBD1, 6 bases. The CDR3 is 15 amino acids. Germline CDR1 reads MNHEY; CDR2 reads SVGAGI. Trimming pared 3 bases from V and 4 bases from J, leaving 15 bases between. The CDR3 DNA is TGTGCCAGCAGTTATTCACAACAGGGCTCCACTGAAGCTTTCTTT. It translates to CASSYSQQGSTEAFF.

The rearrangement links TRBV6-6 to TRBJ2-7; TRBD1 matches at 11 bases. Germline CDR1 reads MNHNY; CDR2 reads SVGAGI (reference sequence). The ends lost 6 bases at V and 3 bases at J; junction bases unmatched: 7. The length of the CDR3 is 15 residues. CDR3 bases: TGTGCCAGCAGCCGGACAGGGGGCGTTCGCTACGAGCAGTACTTC. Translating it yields CASSRTGGVRYEQYF.

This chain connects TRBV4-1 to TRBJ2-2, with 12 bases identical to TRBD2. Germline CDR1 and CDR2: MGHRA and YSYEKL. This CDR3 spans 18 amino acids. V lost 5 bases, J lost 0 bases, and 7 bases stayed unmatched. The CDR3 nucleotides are TGCGCCAGCAGCGACCGACTAGCGGGGGCCGCGAACACCGGGGAGCTGTTTTTT. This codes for CASSDRLAGAANTGELFF.

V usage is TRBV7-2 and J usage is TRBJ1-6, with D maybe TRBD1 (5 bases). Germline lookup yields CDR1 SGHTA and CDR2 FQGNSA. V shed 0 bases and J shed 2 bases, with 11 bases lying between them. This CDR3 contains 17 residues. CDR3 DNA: TGTGCCAGCAGCTTAGCCGCAGGGTCGCCCTATAATTCACCCCTCCACTTT. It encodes CASSLAAGSPYNSPLHF.

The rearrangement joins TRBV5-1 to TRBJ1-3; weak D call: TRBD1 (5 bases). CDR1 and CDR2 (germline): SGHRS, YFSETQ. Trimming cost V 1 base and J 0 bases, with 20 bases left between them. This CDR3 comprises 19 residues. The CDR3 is CASSLTGGRTPYSGNTIYF. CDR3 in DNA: TGCGCCAGCAGCTTGACGGGGGGACGGACACCTTACTCTGGAAACACCATATATTTT.

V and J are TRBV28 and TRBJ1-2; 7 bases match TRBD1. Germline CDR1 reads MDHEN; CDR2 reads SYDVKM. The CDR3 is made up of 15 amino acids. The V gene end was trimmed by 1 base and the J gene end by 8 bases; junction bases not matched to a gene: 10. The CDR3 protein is CASSLSRTGGGGYTF. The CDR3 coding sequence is TGTGCCAGCAGTTTATCGAGGACAGGCGGTGGCGGCTACACCTTC.

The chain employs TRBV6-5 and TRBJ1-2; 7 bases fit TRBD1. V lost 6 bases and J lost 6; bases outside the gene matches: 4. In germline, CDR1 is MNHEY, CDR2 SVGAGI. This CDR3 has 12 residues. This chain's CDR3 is CASRKTGDGYTF. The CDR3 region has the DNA TGTGCCAGCAGAAAAACAGGGGATGGCTACACCTTC.

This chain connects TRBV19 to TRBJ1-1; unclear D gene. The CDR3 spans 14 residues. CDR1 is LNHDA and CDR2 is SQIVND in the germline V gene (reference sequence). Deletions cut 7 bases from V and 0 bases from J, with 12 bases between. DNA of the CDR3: TGTGCCAGTACTCCAATTACAATGAACACTGAAGCTTTCTTT. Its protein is CASTPITMNTEAFF.

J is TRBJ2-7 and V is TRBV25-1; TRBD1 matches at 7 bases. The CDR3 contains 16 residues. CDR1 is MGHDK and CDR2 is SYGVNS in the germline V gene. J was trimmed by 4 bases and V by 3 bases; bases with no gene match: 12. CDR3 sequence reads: CASSDQTDRDRYEQYF. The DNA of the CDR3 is TGTGCCAGCAGTGACCAAACAGACAGGGATCGATACGAGCAGTACTTC.

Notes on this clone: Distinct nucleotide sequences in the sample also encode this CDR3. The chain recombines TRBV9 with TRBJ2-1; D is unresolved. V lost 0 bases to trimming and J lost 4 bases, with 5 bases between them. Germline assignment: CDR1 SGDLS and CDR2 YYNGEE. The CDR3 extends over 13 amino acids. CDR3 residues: CASSVDFYNEQFF. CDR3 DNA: TGTGCCAGCAGCGTAGACTTTTACAATGAGCAGTTCTTC.

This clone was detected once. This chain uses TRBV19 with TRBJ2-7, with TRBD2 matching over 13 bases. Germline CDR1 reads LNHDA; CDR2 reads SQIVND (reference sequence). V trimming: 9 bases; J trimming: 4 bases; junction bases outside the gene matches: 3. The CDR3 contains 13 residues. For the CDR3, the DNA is TGTGCCAGCCGACTAGCGGGAGGATACGAGCAGTACTTC. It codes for CASRLAGGYEQYF.

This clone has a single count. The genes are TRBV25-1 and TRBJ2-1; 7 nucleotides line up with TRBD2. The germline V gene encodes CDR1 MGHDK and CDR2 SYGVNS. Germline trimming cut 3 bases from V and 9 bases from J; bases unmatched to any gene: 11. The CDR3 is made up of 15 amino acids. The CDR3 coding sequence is TGTGCCAGCAGTGACGGGGCGGGAGAAATCAGTGAGCAGTTCTTC. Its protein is CASSDGAGEISEQFF.

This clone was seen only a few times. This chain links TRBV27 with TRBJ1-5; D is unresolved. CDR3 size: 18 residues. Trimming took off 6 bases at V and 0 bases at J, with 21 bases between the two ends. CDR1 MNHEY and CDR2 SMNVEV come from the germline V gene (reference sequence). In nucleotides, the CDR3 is TGTGCCAGCAGCGCAATCCACAGAGATCCCCATAGCAATCAGCCCCAGCATTTT. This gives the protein CASSAIHRDPHSNQPQHF.

The CDR3: CARQGALDEKLFF. CDR3 nucleotide sequence: TGTGCCAGGCAGGGGGCGCTTGATGAAAAACTGTTTTTT. The V and J genes are TRBV2 and TRBJ1-4; TRBD1 aligns across 8 bases. The CDR3 loop spans 13 amino acids. Germline CDR1 and CDR2: SNHLY and FYNNEI. The J segment lost 6 bases and the V segment lost 9 bases, leaving 6 bases of the junction unmatched. Together with reference TRBV2 and TRBJ1-4, the CDR3 gives the full variable domain: EPEVTQTPSHQVTQMGQEVILRCVPISNHLYFYWYRQILGQKVEFLVSFYNNEISEKSEIFDDQFSVERPDGSNFTLKIRSTKLEDSAMYFCARQGALDEKLFFGSGTQLSVL.

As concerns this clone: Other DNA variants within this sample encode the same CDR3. The CDR3 DNA reads as TGTGCCAGCAAGCCAACAGGGGGCGGGAATTCACCCCTCCACTTT. Encoded protein: CASKPTGGGNSPLHF. The gene calls are TRBV2 and TRBJ1-6; 9 bases agree with TRBD1. The V and J ends lost 7 bases and 7 bases, in that order; junction bases with no gene match: 8. The CDR3 is made up of 15 amino acids. CDR1 and CDR2 (germline): SNHLY, FYNNEI.

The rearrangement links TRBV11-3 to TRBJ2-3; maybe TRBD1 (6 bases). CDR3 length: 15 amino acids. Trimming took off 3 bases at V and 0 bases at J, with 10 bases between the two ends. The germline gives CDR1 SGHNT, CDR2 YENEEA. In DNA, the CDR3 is TGTGCCAGCAGCTTGGGGGCCCCTAGCACAGATACGCAGTATTTT. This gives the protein CASSLGAPSTDTQYF.

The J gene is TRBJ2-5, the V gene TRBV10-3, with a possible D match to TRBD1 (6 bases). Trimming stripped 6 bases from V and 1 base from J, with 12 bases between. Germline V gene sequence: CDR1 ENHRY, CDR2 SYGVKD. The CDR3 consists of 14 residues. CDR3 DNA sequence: TGTGCCATCAGCGCCCGGGACACCCAAGAGACCCAGTACTTC. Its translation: CAISARDTQETQYF.

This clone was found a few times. The CDR3 sequence is CASSLGPMGGRRQPQHF. The CDR3 DNA reads TGTGCCAGCAGCTTAGGACCCATGGGGGGGCGCCGGCAGCCCCAGCATTTT. The rearrangement joins TRBV7-9 to TRBJ1-5, with D tentatively TRBD1 (6 bases). The CDR3 runs 17 residues. Germline assignment: CDR1 SEHNR and CDR2 FQNEAQ (reference sequence). Trimming removed 1 base at V and 7 bases at J, with 20 bases between.

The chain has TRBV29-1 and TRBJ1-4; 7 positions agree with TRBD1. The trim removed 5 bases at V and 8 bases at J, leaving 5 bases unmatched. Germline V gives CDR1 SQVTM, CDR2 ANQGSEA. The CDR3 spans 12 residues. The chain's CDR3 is CSVLWTGEKLFF. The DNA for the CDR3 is TGCAGCGTTCTCTGGACAGGAGAAAAACTGTTTTTT.

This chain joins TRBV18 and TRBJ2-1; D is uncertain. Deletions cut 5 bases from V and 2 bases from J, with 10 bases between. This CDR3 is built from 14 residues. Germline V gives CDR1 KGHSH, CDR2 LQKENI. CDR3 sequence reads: CASSMVTAYNEQFF. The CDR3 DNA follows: TGTGCCAGCTCAATGGTGACTGCCTACAATGAGCAGTTCTTC.